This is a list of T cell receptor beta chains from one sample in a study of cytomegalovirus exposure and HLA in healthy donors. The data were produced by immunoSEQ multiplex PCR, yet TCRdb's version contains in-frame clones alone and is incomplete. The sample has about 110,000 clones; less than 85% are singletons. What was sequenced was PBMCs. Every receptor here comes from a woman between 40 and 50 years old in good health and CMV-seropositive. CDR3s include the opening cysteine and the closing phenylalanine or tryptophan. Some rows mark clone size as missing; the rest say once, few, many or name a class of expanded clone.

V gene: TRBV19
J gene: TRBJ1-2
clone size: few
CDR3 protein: CASSIGQGAYGYTF

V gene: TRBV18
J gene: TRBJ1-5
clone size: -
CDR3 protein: CASSPPSGNQPQHF

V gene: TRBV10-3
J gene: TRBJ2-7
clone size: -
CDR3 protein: CAISESIGQVDEQYF

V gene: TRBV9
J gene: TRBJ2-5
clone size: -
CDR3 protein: CASSVTPRTDKKETQYF

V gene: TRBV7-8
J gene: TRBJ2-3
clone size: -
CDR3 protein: CASSPRAGAPDTQYF

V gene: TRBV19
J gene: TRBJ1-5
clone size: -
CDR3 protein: CASSATPGHTNQPQHF

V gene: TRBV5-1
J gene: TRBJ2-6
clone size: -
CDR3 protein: CASSLGRSSEANVLTF

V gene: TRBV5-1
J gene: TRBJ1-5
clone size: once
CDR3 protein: CASSVEGGYQPQHF

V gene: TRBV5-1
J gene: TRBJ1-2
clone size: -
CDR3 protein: CASSLDGRGGKNGYTF

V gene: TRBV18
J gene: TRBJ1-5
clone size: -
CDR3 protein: CASSPFSAQGMTQPQHF

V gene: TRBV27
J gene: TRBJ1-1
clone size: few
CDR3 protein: CASSFQHRGLVNTEAFF

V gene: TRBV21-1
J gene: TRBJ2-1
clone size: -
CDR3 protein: CASDSGGQFF

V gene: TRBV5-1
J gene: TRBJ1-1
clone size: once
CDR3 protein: CASSLGVGTGGVAEAFF

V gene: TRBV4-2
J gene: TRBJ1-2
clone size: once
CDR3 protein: CASRREVIYGYTF

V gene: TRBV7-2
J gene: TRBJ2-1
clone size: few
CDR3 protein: CASSSPTGTSGYNEQFF

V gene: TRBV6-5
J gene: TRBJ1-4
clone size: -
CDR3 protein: CASSSDRPTTNEKLFF

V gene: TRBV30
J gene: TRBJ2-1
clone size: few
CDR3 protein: CAWIRTGMGEQFF

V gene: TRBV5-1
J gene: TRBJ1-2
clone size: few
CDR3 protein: CASSLEAGRSSYTF

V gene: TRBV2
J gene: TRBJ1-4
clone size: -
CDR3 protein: CASSRGRTNEKLFF

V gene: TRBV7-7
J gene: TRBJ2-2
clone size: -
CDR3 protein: CASSKGQNTGELFF

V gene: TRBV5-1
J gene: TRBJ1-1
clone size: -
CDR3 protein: CASSPNAIMNTEAFF

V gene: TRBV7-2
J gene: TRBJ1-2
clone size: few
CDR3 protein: CASRKGDRGSYGYTF

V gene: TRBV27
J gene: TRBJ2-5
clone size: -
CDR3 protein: CASSLSLLGGLETQYF

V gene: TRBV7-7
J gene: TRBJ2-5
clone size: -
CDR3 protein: CASSPRLAGHQETQYF

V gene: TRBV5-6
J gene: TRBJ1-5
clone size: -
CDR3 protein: CASSSTGTPNQPQHF

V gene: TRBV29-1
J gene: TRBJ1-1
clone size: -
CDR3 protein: CSVGSGNTEAFF

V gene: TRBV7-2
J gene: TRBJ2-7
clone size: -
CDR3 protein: CASSLAQASYEQYF

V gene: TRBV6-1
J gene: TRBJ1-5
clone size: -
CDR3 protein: CASGDREPHQPQHF

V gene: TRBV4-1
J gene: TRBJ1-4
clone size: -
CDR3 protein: CASSQGHRGGPTNEKLFF

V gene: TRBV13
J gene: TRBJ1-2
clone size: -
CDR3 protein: CASSLGSSGYGYTF

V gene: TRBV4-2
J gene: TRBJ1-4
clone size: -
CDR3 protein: CASSQTNPPGPREKLFF

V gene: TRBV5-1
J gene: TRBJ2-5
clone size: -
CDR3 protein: CASSPEGTSGGKETQYF

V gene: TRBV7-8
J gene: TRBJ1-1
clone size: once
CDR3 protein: CASSLDRYMNTEAFF

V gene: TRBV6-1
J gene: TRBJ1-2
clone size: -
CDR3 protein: CASSEAPGEGGYTF

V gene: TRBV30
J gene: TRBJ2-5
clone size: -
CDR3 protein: CAWRRSGTAGETQYF

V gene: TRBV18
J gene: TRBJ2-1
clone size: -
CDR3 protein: CASSPAGGPYNEQFF